This TCR beta chain was sequenced during a study of T cells in Graves' hyperthyroidism and ophthalmopathy. Across the whole study: Upon initial diagnosis and before any treatment, peripheral blood was collected. Whole-study results and caveats: Blood also carried most thyroid clonotypes expanded above 0.001. Model-based prediction identified ophthalmopathy a median 6.5 months prior to its onset.

Researchers amplified the TCR beta CDR3 regions from RNA transcripts. The HTBI set primed first-round TCR CDR3 RT-PCR. TCRdb re-called the multiplex PCR reads with MiXCR, one entry per CDR3 protein. The sample has 600,000 to 750,000 distinct CDR3 sequences, around 15% seen once. V shed 0 bases and J shed 2 bases, with 11 bases lying between them. This CDR3 has 15 amino acids. CDR1 SEHNR and CDR2 FQNEAQ come from the germline V gene (reference sequence). Worth noting for this clonotype: What it binds is unknown.

Sequenced material: blood. The J gene is TRBJ2-7, the V gene TRBV7-9, with TRBD1 as a possible D gene (6 bases). This receptor was obtained from a man aged 45-65 years with Graves' hyperthyroidism. The CDR3 DNA reads TGTGCCAGCAGCTTAGCCCAACAGGGTACCTACGAGCAGTACTTC. Amino acid sequence: CASSLAQQGTYEQYF.